Following are 20 T cell receptor beta chains from one sample sequenced in a study of T cells after yellow fever vaccination. Each CDR3 protein gets one entry after TCRdb re-called the 5' RACE reads with MiXCR. The sample includes 65,000 to 70,000 distinct CDR3 sequences, approximately 5.9% of them seen just once. The sequenced sample was CD4+ T cells sorted from PBMCs, obtained less than 16 days after the first yellow fever vaccination. The receptor set was obtained from a man younger than 30 who received the YFV17D yellow fever vaccine.

This clonotype has at least ten counts. This chain connects TRBV4-2 to TRBJ2-7; D uncertain. Between the trimmed V and J ends, which lost 1 base and 6 bases, there was a span of 7 bases. In germline, CDR1 is LGHNA, CDR2 YNFKEQ. The CDR3 runs to 12 residues. For the CDR3, the DNA is TGTGCCAGCAGCCAAGTCGGAAGCGAGCAGTACTTC. Its translation: CASSQVGSEQYF.

The sample holds a few counts of this clonotype. The V gene is TRBV11-2, the J gene TRBJ1-6; 7 positions agree with TRBD1. The ends lost 5 bases at V and 5 bases at J; junction bases unmatched: 9. CDR3 length: 16 amino acids. Germline V gives CDR1 SGHAT, CDR2 FQNNGV. CDR3 DNA: TGTGCCAGCAGCGAAATGGGGACAGCTAATAATTCACCCCTCCACTTT. Translated: CASSEMGTANNSPLHF.

This clonotype has ten or more counts. The chain is built from TRBV7-2 and TRBJ2-1; weak D call: TRBD1 (6 bases). Germline V lookup: CDR1 SGHTA, CDR2 FQGNSA. This CDR3 region has 14 residues. Trimming stripped 1 base from V and 7 bases from J, with 11 bases between. Here the CDR3 DNA reads TGTGCCAGCAGCTTAGGCAGGGGAAATAATGAGCAGTTCTTC. It translates to CASSLGRGNNEQFF.

This clonotype was found a few times. The genes are TRBV19 and TRBJ2-5; 10 nucleotides agree with TRBD2. This CDR3 is built from 13 residues. V lost 7 bases and J lost 3; bases outside the gene matches: 2. Germline V gene data show CDR1 as LNHDA and CDR2 as SQIVND (reference sequence). This chain's CDR3 is CASTGLAEETQYF. The CDR3 DNA sequence: TGTGCCAGTACCGGACTAGCGGAAGAGACCCAGTACTTC.

This clonotype was seen at least ten times. The chain is built from TRBV27 and TRBJ2-5; D is uncertain. V lost 6 bases and J 4 bases, leaving 12 bases between the germline ends. CDR1 MNHEY and CDR2 SMNVEV come from the germline V gene (reference sequence). This CDR3 has 13 residues. The chain's CDR3 is CASSREVGETQYF. In nucleotides, the CDR3 is TGTGCCAGCAGCAGAGAGGTAGGAGAGACCCAGTACTTC.

This clonotype was detected ten times or more. Here the CDR3 DNA reads TGTGCCAGCAGCCCCGCGGGGCTAAATCAGCCCCAGCATTTT. Translation: CASSPAGLNQPQHF. This sequence joins TRBV7-9 and TRBJ1-5, with D tentatively TRBD1 (5 bases). Germline CDR1 SEHNR, CDR2 FQNEAQ (reference sequence). Trimming pared 5 bases from V and 4 bases from J, leaving 12 bases between. This CDR3 comprises 14 residues. The entire variable domain, with the rest obtained from reference TRBV7-9 and TRBJ1-5, is as follows: DTGVSQNPRHKITKRGQNVTFRCDPISEHNRLYWYRQTLGQGPEFLTYFQNEAQLEKSRLLSDRFSAERPKGSFSTLEIQRTEQGDSAMYLCASSPAGLNQPQHFGDGTRLSIL.

This clonotype came up many times. The genes are TRBV7-2 and TRBJ1-2; D is ambiguous. The CDR3 extends over 13 amino acids. Trimming removed 5 bases at V and 4 bases at J, with 11 bases between. Per the germline V gene, CDR1 is SGHTA and CDR2 is FQGNSA. Written as DNA, the CDR3 is TGTGCCAGCAGCCCCGACGGAGGCTATGGCTACACCTTC. Translated: CASSPDGGYGYTF.

This clonotype was counted ten times or more. The V gene is TRBV12-3 or TRBV12-4, the J gene TRBJ1-5, with 7 positions matching TRBD1. The CDR3 runs to 14 residues. Unmatched junction bases numbered 10, after V lost 7 bases and J lost 7 bases. CDR3 sequence: CASNLMQGEQPQHF. Here the CDR3 DNA reads TGTGCCAGCAACCTAATGCAGGGGGAACAGCCCCAGCATTTT.

This clonotype was counted ten times or more. The rearrangement uses TRBV11-1 and TRBJ2-7; a weak D match, TRBD1 (5 bases). The CDR3 contains 15 residues. Between the trimmed V and J ends, which lost 6 bases and 2 bases, there was a span of 17 bases. From germline, CDR1 is SGHAT and CDR2 FQDESV (reference sequence). CDR3 nucleotide sequence: TGTGCCAGCAGAGATTGGGGCCCCCCTCCCTACGAGCAGTACTTC. Protein sequence: CASRDWGPPPYEQYF.

This clonotype was picked up many times. The genes are TRBV19 and TRBJ2-6; D not certain. Per the germline V gene, CDR1 is LNHDA and CDR2 is SQIVND (reference sequence). Trimming removed 7 bases from V and 1 base from J, with 11 bases in between. CDR3 length equals 15 residues. CDR3 coding DNA: TGTGCCAGTAACTTTGACTCGTCTGGGGCCAACGTCCTGACTTTC. It specifies CASNFDSSGANVLTF.

There are many counts of this clonotype. This sequence joins TRBV30 and TRBJ2-7, with D maybe TRBD1 (5 bases). The CDR3 consists of 11 residues. Germline loops: CDR1 GTSNPN, CDR2 SVGIG (reference sequence). V lost 1 base to trimming and J lost 6 bases, with 7 bases between them. The CDR3 loop reads CAWSAGSEQYF. The CDR3 DNA reads TGTGCCTGGAGTGCAGGGTCCGAGCAGTACTTC.

The table lists this clonotype with many counts. J is TRBJ1-1 and V is TRBV29-1; maybe TRBD1 (5 bases). CDR3 length: 14 amino acids. Germline lookup yields CDR1 SQVTM and CDR2 ANQGSEA. Between the trimmed V and J ends, which lost 4 bases and 1 base, there was a span of 13 bases. For the CDR3, the DNA is TGCAGCGTTGGACGACTCGGACAGAACACTGAAGCTTTCTTT. Residues: CSVGRLGQNTEAFF.

This rearrangement joins TRBV29-1 to TRBJ2-1, with D possibly being TRBD2 (6 bases). The CDR3 has 12 amino acids. V gave up 4 bases and J gave up 8 bases, with 12 bases separating them. The V gene's germline CDR1 is SQVTM and CDR2 ANQGSEA. The CDR3 is CSVGLGGHEQFF. The CDR3 bases are TGCAGCGTTGGACTGGGGGGACATGAGCAGTTCTTC.

This clonotype was recorded at least ten times. V is TRBV5-1 and J is TRBJ1-2; TRBD1 matches at 9 bases. The CDR3 contains 15 residues. The V segment lost 3 bases and the J segment 8 bases; nucleotides outside the gene matches: 11. CDR1 SGHRS and CDR2 YFSETQ come from the germline V gene. CDR3 in DNA: TGCGCCAGCAGCTCGCCGGGACAGGGATTCAACGGCTACACCTTC. Translated: CASSSPGQGFNGYTF.

Ten or more counts support this clonotype. J is TRBJ2-3 and V is TRBV6-5; D is perhaps TRBD2 (5 bases). CDR3 length: 14 residues. Germline values: CDR1 MNHEY, CDR2 SVGAGI. The V end was cut by 9 bases, the J end by 1 base, with 14 bases between. CDR3 DNA sequence: TGTGCCAGTGCTAGAGGGTACGGCACAGATACGCAGTATTTT. Protein sequence: CASARGYGTDTQYF.

This clonotype occurred many times. The CDR3: CASRMTGTYEQYF. DNA of the CDR3: TGTGCCAGCCGAATGACAGGAACCTACGAGCAGTACTTC. The V gene is TRBV12-3 or TRBV12-4, the J gene TRBJ2-7; a weak D match, TRBD1 (6 bases). The length of the CDR3 is 13 residues. V was trimmed by 8 bases and J by 2 bases, leaving 13 bases between them.

Points on this clonotype: A much larger clone differs by one base, so this may be a read error. The genes are TRBV4-2 and TRBJ2-5; unclear D gene. Germline CDR1 reads LGHNA; CDR2 reads YNFKEQ. Trimming took 0 bases from V and 6 from J, leaving 11 bases between them. The CDR3 is 14 amino acids. In nucleotides, the CDR3 is TGTGCCAGCAGCCAAGATCATTGGGGAAAGACCCAGTACTTC. Translation gives CASSQDHWGKTQYF.

This clonotype was observed many times. The V call is TRBV7-6, the J call TRBJ2-7; D is perhaps TRBD1 (6 bases). CDR1 and CDR2 (germline): SGHVS, FNYEAQ. With 3 bases removed from V and 0 bases from J, the gap between germline ends came to 9 bases. The CDR3 sequence is 14 residues long. CDR3 bases: TGTGCCAGCAGCTTGAGGGACACCTCCTACGAGCAGTACTTC. This encodes CASSLRDTSYEQYF.

This clonotype was seen many times. The CDR3 is CASSLNGGDKAQYF. The CDR3 DNA reads as TGTGCCAGCAGCTTAAATGGGGGTGACAAAGCGCAGTATTTT. This chain uses TRBV7-3 with TRBJ2-3, with D perhaps matching TRBD1 or TRBD2 (5 bases each). Trimming left V 1 base short and J 10 bases short, with 15 bases between. CDR1 SGHTA and CDR2 FQGTGA come from the germline V gene. This CDR3 region has 14 residues. Using reference TRBV7-3 and TRBJ2-3 for the parts outside the CDR3, the full variable domain is GAGVSQTPSNKVTEKGKYVELRCDPISGHTALYWYRQSLGQGPEFLIYFQGTGAADDSGLPNDRFFAVRPEGSVSTLKIQRTERGDSAVYLCASSLNGGDKAQYFGPGTRLTVL.

This clonotype was counted at least ten times. The CDR3 coding sequence is TGTGCCGCAACTTACCTTGGGAACAATGAGCAGTTCTTC. Its translation: CAATYLGNNEQFF. This sequence joins TRBV6-6 and TRBJ2-1; D unclear. Germline V CDR1 and CDR2: MNHNY, SVGAGI (reference sequence). Trimming took off 11 bases at V and 5 bases at J, with 16 bases between the two ends. This CDR3 is built from 13 residues.